This TCR beta chain was recovered during a study of blood T cell repertoires in COVID-19. The repertoire was sequenced with immunoSEQ multiplex PCR; TCRdb's copy has only in-frame clones and lacks some. The sample yields 200,000 to 250,000 clones, approximately 86% seen once. Enrolment of Seattle patients took place during active infection, and they were followed longitudinally. From germline, CDR1 is MNHEY and CDR2 SVGAGI. The CDR3 totals 12 residues. V lost 6 bases and J 0 bases, leaving 6 bases between the germline ends. V usage is TRBV6-5 and J usage is TRBJ2-7; D gene ambiguous. The specimen sequenced was peripheral blood. This TCR was recovered from a woman between 25 and 40 years old with COVID-19, enrolled during active disease. CDR3 region: CASRPNSYEQYF. The CDR3 DNA reads as TGTGCCAGCAGACCTAACTCCTACGAGCAGTACTTC.